This is a list of T cell receptor beta chains from one sample in a study of T cells in Graves' hyperthyroidism and ophthalmopathy. TCRdb re-analysed the multiplex PCR reads in MiXCR, keeping a single row per CDR3 protein. The table has 500,000 or so distinct CDR3 sequences, 17% seen once. Sample: blood. These receptor sequences come from a young woman with Graves' ophthalmopathy. Both conserved end residues are part of each CDR3. The order of the fields is D gene, clone size, J gene, V gene, CDR3 DNA, CDR3 protein. D genes are given only for firm matches. Clone size appears in some rows only: once, few, many, or a class for an expanded clone.

d_gene: TRBD2
abundance: many
j_gene: TRBJ2-1
v_gene: TRBV28
CDR3nt: TGTGCCAGCAGTACCGGGACTAGCGGGAGAAATGAGCAGTTCTTC
CDR3aa: CASSTGTSGRNEQFF

d_gene: TRBD1
abundance: many
j_gene: TRBJ1-2
v_gene: TRBV28
CDR3nt: TGTGCCACTACTCTGACAGGGGCCCGTTATGGCTACACCTTC
CDR3aa: CATTLTGARYGYTF

d_gene: -
abundance: -
j_gene: TRBJ1-1
v_gene: TRBV5-8
CDR3nt: TGTGCCAGCAGCTGGGACGGCAACGAACAAACTGAAGCTTTCTTT
CDR3aa: CASSWDGNEQTEAFF

d_gene: -
abundance: -
j_gene: TRBJ2-1
v_gene: TRBV4-3
CDR3nt: TGCGCCAGCAGCCGGGAAAGGAGCGCCTACAATGAGCAGTTCTTC
CDR3aa: CASSRERSAYNEQFF

d_gene: TRBD2
abundance: -
j_gene: TRBJ2-5
v_gene: TRBV12-3/TRBV12-4
CDR3nt: TGTGCCAGCAGCCCGGCTAGCGGGGGGGGATGGCAAGAGACCCAGTACTTC
CDR3aa: CASSPASGGGWQETQYF

d_gene: TRBD1
abundance: few
j_gene: TRBJ1-6
v_gene: TRBV6-2/TRBV6-3
CDR3nt: TGTGCCAGCAGTAACTCACAGGGGTCGATTTCACCCCTCCACTTT
CDR3aa: CASSNSQGSISPLHF

d_gene: -
abundance: few
j_gene: TRBJ2-1
v_gene: TRBV28
CDR3nt: TGTGCCAGCAGACAAGGACAAGGCTCCTACAATGAGCAGTTCTTC
CDR3aa: CASRQGQGSYNEQFF

d_gene: -
abundance: -
j_gene: TRBJ2-4
v_gene: TRBV6-2/TRBV6-3
CDR3nt: TGTGCCAGCACCCCCTGGGCCCTAGCCAAAAACATTCAGTACTTC
CDR3aa: CASTPWALAKNIQYF

d_gene: -
abundance: -
j_gene: TRBJ2-1
v_gene: TRBV5-6
CDR3nt: TGTGCCAGCAGCTCGGCAGAAAGAAATGAGCAGTTCTTC
CDR3aa: CASSSAERNEQFF

d_gene: TRBD1
abundance: -
j_gene: TRBJ1-4
v_gene: TRBV3-1
CDR3nt: TGTGCCAGCAGCCAAGAACATTCCGGGACAGCTTATAATGAAAAACTGTTTTTT
CDR3aa: CASSQEHSGTAYNEKLFF

d_gene: -
abundance: few
j_gene: TRBJ2-7
v_gene: TRBV29-1
CDR3nt: TGCAGCGTGCTTGAGGGGATGTCCTTCGAGCAGTACTTC
CDR3aa: CSVLEGMSFEQYF

d_gene: TRBD2
abundance: many
j_gene: TRBJ2-3
v_gene: TRBV28
CDR3nt: TGTGCCAGCAGTTTAAGGGCCCGACTAGCCGGCACAGATACGCAGTATTTT
CDR3aa: CASSLRARLAGTDTQYF

d_gene: -
abundance: -
j_gene: TRBJ1-3
v_gene: TRBV19
CDR3nt: TGTGCCAGTAGCCATAGACGGAACTCTGGAAACACCATATATTTT
CDR3aa: CASSHRRNSGNTIYF

d_gene: -
abundance: few
j_gene: TRBJ2-3
v_gene: TRBV6-1
CDR3nt: TGTGCCAGCGGAGGGGGATGGGGAGATACGCAGTATTTT
CDR3aa: CASGGGWGDTQYF

d_gene: -
abundance: -
j_gene: TRBJ2-4
v_gene: TRBV20-1
CDR3nt: TGCAGTGCTAAGGTGGCCGAAAACATTCAGTACTTC
CDR3aa: CSAKVAENIQYF

d_gene: -
abundance: few
j_gene: TRBJ1-6
v_gene: TRBV5-6
CDR3nt: TGTGCCAGCAGCTTCATCTGGCGAGGGGAAAATTCACCCCTCCACTTT
CDR3aa: CASSFIWRGENSPLHF

d_gene: -
abundance: many
j_gene: TRBJ1-1
v_gene: TRBV27
CDR3nt: TGTGCCAGCAGTTTAGAGGGACGAGGGTGGGCTTTCTTT
CDR3aa: CASSLEGRGWAFF

d_gene: -
abundance: few
j_gene: TRBJ2-7
v_gene: TRBV19
CDR3nt: TGTGCCAGTAGTATATTTGGGGGAGCCTACGAGCAGTACTTC
CDR3aa: CASSIFGGAYEQYF

d_gene: -
abundance: many
j_gene: TRBJ1-2
v_gene: TRBV3-1
CDR3nt: TGTGCCAGCAGCCAAGAAACAGTTTCGGCTAACTATGGCTACACCTTC
CDR3aa: CASSQETVSANYGYTF

d_gene: -
abundance: many
j_gene: TRBJ2-7
v_gene: TRBV30
CDR3nt: TGTGCCTGGGCACGGGAGTGGCGGGACGAGCAGTACTTC
CDR3aa: CAWAREWRDEQYF

d_gene: -
abundance: few
j_gene: TRBJ1-2
v_gene: TRBV5-1
CDR3nt: TGCGCCAGCAGCAAGGACACGCCTAACTATGGCTACACCTTC
CDR3aa: CASSKDTPNYGYTF

d_gene: -
abundance: many
j_gene: TRBJ1-2
v_gene: TRBV30
CDR3nt: TGTGCCTGGAGTGTTGGCAGGGGATTTCTCGGCTACACCTTC
CDR3aa: CAWSVGRGFLGYTF

d_gene: -
abundance: many
j_gene: TRBJ2-7
v_gene: TRBV5-1
CDR3nt: TGCGCCAGCAGCCTCAACCGGGGGACTCCCAGCGAGCAGTACTTC
CDR3aa: CASSLNRGTPSEQYF

d_gene: TRBD1
abundance: -
j_gene: TRBJ2-2
v_gene: TRBV29-1
CDR3nt: TGCAGCGTGACAACAAAGACAGGGGGAAACACCGGGGAGCTGTTTTTT
CDR3aa: CSVTTKTGGNTGELFF

d_gene: TRBD1
abundance: few
j_gene: TRBJ1-5
v_gene: TRBV28
CDR3nt: TGTGCCAGCAGTTCCCCAACGACAGGGAGTCAGCCCCAGCATTTT
CDR3aa: CASSSPTTGSQPQHF

d_gene: -
abundance: -
j_gene: TRBJ1-4
v_gene: TRBV6-2/TRBV6-3
CDR3nt: TGTGCCAGCAGTTACCGGGGGAGTGCTAATGAAAAACTGTTTTTT
CDR3aa: CASSYRGSANEKLFF

d_gene: -
abundance: many
j_gene: TRBJ1-1
v_gene: TRBV3-1
CDR3nt: TGTGCCAGCAGCCAATCGGGGAGGAACACTGAAGCTTTCTTT
CDR3aa: CASSQSGRNTEAFF

d_gene: -
abundance: few
j_gene: TRBJ1-3
v_gene: TRBV28
CDR3nt: TGTGCCAGCAGTTCCGTAGGAAACACCATATATTTT
CDR3aa: CASSSVGNTIYF

d_gene: TRBD2
abundance: many
j_gene: TRBJ2-1
v_gene: TRBV3-1
CDR3nt: TGTGCCAGCAGCCATCATGGCGGGAGGGCCATCAATGAGCAGTTCTTC
CDR3aa: CASSHHGGRAINEQFF

d_gene: -
abundance: few
j_gene: TRBJ2-1
v_gene: TRBV5-1
CDR3nt: TGCGCCAGCAGCTTGGAGGGGCCAACCAATGAGCAGTTCTTC
CDR3aa: CASSLEGPTNEQFF

d_gene: -
abundance: -
j_gene: TRBJ2-1
v_gene: TRBV30
CDR3nt: TGTGCCTGGAGTCTGATTAGCGACCATTACAATGAGCAGTTCTTC
CDR3aa: CAWSLISDHYNEQFF

d_gene: TRBD1
abundance: many
j_gene: TRBJ1-2
v_gene: TRBV7-8
CDR3nt: TGTGCCAGCAGCTTCACAGGGGGAAGCTATGGCTACACCTTC
CDR3aa: CASSFTGGSYGYTF

d_gene: TRBD1
abundance: many
j_gene: TRBJ2-2
v_gene: TRBV5-5
CDR3nt: TGTGCCAGCAGCTGGACAGGGACCGGGGAGCTGTTTTTT
CDR3aa: CASSWTGTGELFF

d_gene: -
abundance: many
j_gene: TRBJ2-7
v_gene: TRBV11-1
CDR3nt: TGTGCCAGCAGCTGGGACCAATACGAGCAGTACTTC
CDR3aa: CASSWDQYEQYF

d_gene: TRBD1
abundance: -
j_gene: TRBJ1-5
v_gene: TRBV20-1
CDR3nt: TGCAGTGCTCAGGAGGGACAGGGGGCGCTCCTAGGCAATCAGCCCCAGCATTTT
CDR3aa: CSAQEGQGALLGNQPQHF

d_gene: TRBD2
abundance: once
j_gene: TRBJ2-2
v_gene: TRBV28
CDR3nt: TGTGCCACCAGCAGTAGGAGCGGGGCGAACACCGGGGAGCTGTTTTTT
CDR3aa: CATSSRSGANTGELFF

d_gene: TRBD2
abundance: -
j_gene: TRBJ2-1
v_gene: TRBV10-3
CDR3nt: TGTGCCATCGGCGAGGGGGGACTAGCGGGAGACAATGAGCAGTTCTTC
CDR3aa: CAIGEGGLAGDNEQFF

d_gene: TRBD2
abundance: few
j_gene: TRBJ2-7
v_gene: TRBV19
CDR3nt: TGTGCCAGTAGTACCTCGGGACTAGCGGGACGGACCTACGAGCAGTACTTC
CDR3aa: CASSTSGLAGRTYEQYF

d_gene: -
abundance: -
j_gene: TRBJ2-5
v_gene: TRBV4-2
CDR3nt: TGTGCCAGCAGCCAAGACGGGGACTTTGAGACCCAGTACTTC
CDR3aa: CASSQDGDFETQYF

d_gene: -
abundance: many
j_gene: TRBJ1-2
v_gene: TRBV3-1
CDR3nt: TGTGCCAGCAGCCATCCGGGGCAGGTTGGCTACACCTTC
CDR3aa: CASSHPGQVGYTF

d_gene: TRBD1
abundance: -
j_gene: TRBJ2-2
v_gene: TRBV28
CDR3nt: TGTGCCAGCAGTTTGATTGGGTGGACAGGGGGCGGCACCGGGGAGCTGTTTTTT
CDR3aa: CASSLIGWTGGGTGELFF

d_gene: -
abundance: -
j_gene: TRBJ2-1
v_gene: TRBV10-2
CDR3nt: TGCGCCAGCAGTACTAGCTTCTCCTACAATGAGCAGTTCTTC
CDR3aa: CASSTSFSYNEQFF

d_gene: TRBD2
abundance: many
j_gene: TRBJ2-1
v_gene: TRBV4-2
CDR3nt: TGTGCCAGCAGCCCCACCGGGGGGGATTACAATGAGCAGTTCTTC
CDR3aa: CASSPTGGDYNEQFF

d_gene: -
abundance: many
j_gene: TRBJ2-7
v_gene: TRBV6-5
CDR3nt: TGTGCCAGCAGTTACAGGGCCAACTACGAGCAGTACTTC
CDR3aa: CASSYRANYEQYF

d_gene: -
abundance: many
j_gene: TRBJ2-1
v_gene: TRBV6-6
CDR3nt: TGTGCCAGCAGTTACTCGAGGGGGGGGAATGAGCAGTTCTTC
CDR3aa: CASSYSRGGNEQFF

d_gene: -
abundance: few
j_gene: TRBJ2-1
v_gene: TRBV15
CDR3nt: TGTGCCACCAGCAGCCCTTTTGACAGGAGAACAGACAATGAGCAGTTCTTC
CDR3aa: CATSSPFDRRTDNEQFF

d_gene: -
abundance: -
j_gene: TRBJ2-4
v_gene: TRBV5-6
CDR3nt: TGTGCCAGCAGCTCGACGCGACGACAGAGCATTCAGTACTTC
CDR3aa: CASSSTRRQSIQYF

d_gene: TRBD1
abundance: -
j_gene: TRBJ1-2
v_gene: TRBV9
CDR3nt: TGTGCCAGCAGCGTAGGGGGGACAGGCGAATATGGCTACACCTTC
CDR3aa: CASSVGGTGEYGYTF

d_gene: -
abundance: many
j_gene: TRBJ1-2
v_gene: TRBV6-5
CDR3nt: TGTGCCAGCAGTTACAGTCCTACACTGTATGACTACACCTTC
CDR3aa: CASSYSPTLYDYTF

d_gene: -
abundance: few
j_gene: TRBJ2-2
v_gene: TRBV7-2
CDR3nt: TGTGCCAGCAGCTTAGAGTTGTACACCGGGGAGCTGTTTTTT
CDR3aa: CASSLELYTGELFF

d_gene: TRBD1
abundance: few
j_gene: TRBJ1-2
v_gene: TRBV9
CDR3nt: TGTGCCAGCAGGGGGACAGCTAACTATGGCTACACCTTC
CDR3aa: CASRGTANYGYTF

d_gene: -
abundance: few
j_gene: TRBJ2-3
v_gene: TRBV6-5
CDR3nt: TGTGCCAGCAGTTCCACTTGGAGGGGCACAGATACGCAGTATTTT
CDR3aa: CASSSTWRGTDTQYF

d_gene: -
abundance: -
j_gene: TRBJ1-3
v_gene: TRBV6-5
CDR3nt: TGTGCCAGCAGTTCGGTAAAGCTCTCTGGAAACACCATATATTTT
CDR3aa: CASSSVKLSGNTIYF

d_gene: -
abundance: -
j_gene: TRBJ2-7
v_gene: TRBV7-3
CDR3nt: TGTGCCAGCAGCCAAGAGGAACCGATCTACGAGCAGTACTTC
CDR3aa: CASSQEEPIYEQYF

d_gene: TRBD1
abundance: many
j_gene: TRBJ2-3
v_gene: TRBV5-6
CDR3nt: TGTGCCATCAGTAGGACAGGGGAAGGAACAGATACGCAGTATTTT
CDR3aa: CAISRTGEGTDTQYF